Listed below are T cell receptor beta chains from one sample, sequenced in a study of T cell responses to AZD1222 COVID-19 vaccine. Measured with immunoSEQ multiplex PCR; TCRdb has only the in-frame clones, and not every one. The table includes more than 150,000 clones, about nine tenths detected once. The specimen comprised peripheral blood, sampled on day 0 of AZD1222 vaccination. The source of these receptors is an adult in good health. CDR3s include the opening cysteine and the closing phenylalanine or tryptophan.

V gene: TRBV6-5; CDR3 protein: CAINRDPPYNEQFF
V gene: TRBV18; CDR3 protein: CASSDSAQETQYF
V gene: TRBV27; CDR3 protein: CASAARGVSSNQPQHF
V gene: TRBV30; CDR3 protein: CAWSARDRELHF
V gene: TRBV13; CDR3 protein: CASSLGTSGIHNEQFF
V gene: TRBV18; CDR3 protein: CASSHSTGGPYEQYF
V gene: TRBV6-6; CDR3 protein: CASTSEFQGYGYTF
V gene: TRBV5-1; CDR3 protein: CASSLEGTGVNEQYF
V gene: TRBV9; CDR3 protein: CASSDRVGFNYGYTF
V gene: TRBV5-1; CDR3 protein: CASSLGALQGTSGANVLTF
V gene: TRBV5-1; CDR3 protein: CASSLADSNYGYTF
V gene: TRBV5-6; CDR3 protein: CASSLEWTGNTEAFF
V gene: TRBV11-3; CDR3 protein: CASSPRSGTSGISSTDTQYF
V gene: TRBV6-2/TRBV6-3; CDR3 protein: CASSFSYEQYF
V gene: TRBV2; CDR3 protein: CAGRRQGNTIYF
V gene: TRBV7-2; CDR3 protein: CASSLVSETQYF
V gene: TRBV3-1/TRBV3-2; CDR3 protein: CASSQGPSGTSYNEQFF
V gene: TRBV7-3; CDR3 protein: CASSIGQRRQETQYF
V gene: TRBV14; CDR3 protein: CASRLAGAYEQYF
V gene: TRBV30; CDR3 protein: CAWSPLVDSGNTIYF
V gene: TRBV14; CDR3 protein: CASSQDTWEGETQYF
V gene: TRBV6-5; CDR3 protein: CASCYVVGNTEAFF
V gene: TRBV7-2; CDR3 protein: CASSRNPGTSGSYEQYF
V gene: TRBV28; CDR3 protein: CASTRAISYEQYF
V gene: TRBV7-7; CDR3 protein: CASSFGSRESATF
V gene: TRBV4-3; CDR3 protein: CASSQDRGQGGYTF
V gene: TRBV4-2; CDR3 protein: CASSQPPSSEYYNEQFF